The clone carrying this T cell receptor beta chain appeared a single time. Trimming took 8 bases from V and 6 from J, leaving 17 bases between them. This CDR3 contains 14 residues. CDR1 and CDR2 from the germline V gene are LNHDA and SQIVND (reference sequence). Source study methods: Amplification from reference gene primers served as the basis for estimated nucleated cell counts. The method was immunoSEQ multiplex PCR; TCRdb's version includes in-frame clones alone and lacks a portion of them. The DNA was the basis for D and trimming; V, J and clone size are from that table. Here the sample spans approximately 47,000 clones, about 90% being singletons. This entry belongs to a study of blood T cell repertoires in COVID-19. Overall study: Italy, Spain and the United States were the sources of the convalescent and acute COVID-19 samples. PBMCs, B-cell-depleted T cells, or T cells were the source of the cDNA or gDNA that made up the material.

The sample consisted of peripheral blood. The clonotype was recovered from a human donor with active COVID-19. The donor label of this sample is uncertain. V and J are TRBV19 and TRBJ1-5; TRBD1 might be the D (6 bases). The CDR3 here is CASGYTGPSQPQHF. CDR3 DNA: TGTGCCAGTGGCTACACAGGGCCAAGTCAGCCCCAGCATTTT.